This TCR beta chain was recovered during a study of regulatory T cells in long-lasting Graves disease. Broader study findings: Public clonotype sharing was higher in persistent than newly diagnosed patients.

For TCR beta, libraries came from iRepertoire HTBI primers and Arm-PCR of CDR3 regions. Using its own MiXCR run on the multiplex PCR reads, TCRdb lists one record per CDR3 protein. The repertoire holds hundreds of thousands of distinct CDR3 sequences, with about 16% as singletons. This clonotype has just a few counts. Its antigen remains unknown. The CDR3 loop spans 14 amino acids. Germline V gene data show CDR1 as DFQATT and CDR2 as SNEGSKA (reference sequence). Trimming shortened V by 5 bases and J by 1 base, and 9 bases separated the two germline ends. This sample's time point: newly diagnosed GD, antithyroid drugs for less than 3 months. Preparation of the TCR library used RNA extracted from PBMCs. Another study also made use of these data, one on T cells in Graves' hyperthyroidism and ophthalmopathy.

The chain couples TRBV20-1 to TRBJ2-6, with D possibly being TRBD1 (6 bases). Sequencing used peripheral blood mononuclear cells (PBMCs), obtained at new diagnosis, from a patient treated with antithyroid drugs. This TCR came from a man aged 18-30 years with Graves disease. The CDR3 region is CSAGTGSGANVLTF. In nucleotides, the CDR3 is TGCAGTGCTGGAACAGGGTCTGGGGCCAACGTCCTGACTTTC.